The 31 T cell receptor beta chains presented below share a single source sample, sequenced in a study of neoadjuvant nivolumab and ipilimumab in lung cancer. TCRdb keeps only in-frame clones here, not all; method: immunoSEQ multiplex PCR. The data show 7,500 to 10,000 clones, with 70% to 80% seen just once and about 6.9% held by the top ten. This specimen consisted of adjacent normal lung tissue, obtained after neoadjuvant nivolumab, alone or with ipilimumab, at or shortly before surgery. All receptors come from an adult with non-small cell lung cancer.

The rearrangement joins TRBV9 to TRBJ2-1; 8 bases line up with TRBD2. Germline V gene sequence: CDR1 SGDLS, CDR2 YYNGEE. The J segment lost 8 bases and the V segment lost 0 bases, leaving 7 bases of the junction unmatched. CDR3 length: 15 amino acids. CDR3: CASSVVGGAGYEQFF. The DNA for the CDR3 is TGTGCCAGCAGCGTAGTCGGGGGGGCCGGGTATGAGCAGTTCTTC. The whole variable domain, filled in from reference TRBV9 and TRBJ2-1, reads DSGVTQTPKHLITATGQRVTLRCSPRSGDLSVYWYQQSLDQGLQFLIQYYNGEERAKGNILERFSAQQFPDLHSELNLSSLELGDSALYFCASSVVGGAGYEQFFGPGTRLTVL.

The CDR3 sequence: CASRETGGRNSPLHF. In DNA, the CDR3 is TGTGCCAGCAGGGAGACAGGAGGGAGGAATTCACCCCTCCACTTT. This chain joins TRBV2 and TRBJ1-6, with D possibly TRBD1 on 6 matching bases. V was pared by 6 bases and J by 7 bases, with 16 bases between. The germline gives CDR1 SNHLY, CDR2 FYNNEI. The CDR3 contains 15 residues.

This clone showed up just a few times. V and J are TRBV4-3 and TRBJ1-1; D perhaps matches TRBD1 (5 bases). V was cut by 0 bases and J by 0 bases, with 8 bases left in between. This CDR3 region has 15 residues. Germline V gene data show CDR1 as LGHNA and CDR2 as YSLEER. This chain's CDR3 is CASSQERGLNTEAFF. The CDR3 region has the DNA TGCGCCAGCAGCCAAGAAAGGGGATTGAACACTGAAGCTTTCTTT.

CDR3 DNA: TGCGCCAGCAGCCCCGCGGACTACAATGAGCAGTTCTTC. It encodes CASSPADYNEQFF. The chain joins TRBV4-3 to TRBJ2-1; D is uncertain. Trimming removed 4 bases at V and 3 bases at J, with 7 bases between. Per the germline V gene, CDR1 is LGHNA and CDR2 is YSLEER. This CDR3 is 13 amino acids long.

The chain couples TRBV13 to TRBJ1-6; D gene ambiguous. Germline V gene data show CDR1 as PRHDT and CDR2 as FYEKMQ (reference sequence). Between the trimmed V and J ends, which lost 5 bases and 6 bases, there was a span of 11 bases. The CDR3 has 14 amino acids. The CDR3 region has the DNA TGTGCCAGCAGCACTCGTATAGGTAATTCACCCCTCCACTTT. It specifies CASSTRIGNSPLHF.

CDR3 loop: CASSVGSWTSPRSEQYF. CDR3 DNA sequence: TGTGCCAGCAGCGTAGGGAGCTGGACGTCTCCCCGAAGCGAGCAGTACTTC. The chain joins TRBV9 to TRBJ2-7; D uncertain. Germline CDR1 and CDR2: SGDLS and YYNGEE. V was shortened by 0 bases and J by 6 bases, with 22 bases between the two germline ends. The CDR3 contains 17 residues.

CDR3 coding DNA: TGTGCCAGCAGTTACTACGGGGCGAACACTGAAGCTTTCTTT. Translation: CASSYYGANTEAFF. V gene TRBV6-5 combines with J gene TRBJ1-1, with a weak D call TRBD1 (5 bases). CDR1 MNHEY and CDR2 SVGAGI come from the germline V gene. Trimming shortened V by 1 base and J by 1 base, and 7 bases separated the two germline ends. The CDR3 consists of 14 residues.

V is TRBV20-1 and J is TRBJ1-2; the D is unclear. CDR1 is DFQATT, CDR2 SNEGSKA, per germline (reference sequence). The CDR3 runs to 9 residues. Trimming removed 6 bases at V and 12 bases at J, with 11 bases between. The CDR3 protein is CSATASDTF. The CDR3 DNA reads as TGCAGTGCCACCGCCTCTGACACCTTC.

This chain joins TRBV4-1 and TRBJ2-3; tentative D call: TRBD2 (5 bases). The CDR3 loop spans 17 amino acids. V was pared by 4 bases and J by 1 base, with 18 bases between. Germline CDR1 is MGHRA and CDR2 is YSYEKL. CDR3 amino acids: CASSRLEFRGGTDTQYF. The CDR3 DNA is TGCGCCAGCAGCCGCTTGGAGTTTCGGGGTGGCACAGATACGCAGTATTTT.

This chain joins TRBV28 and TRBJ2-7; 8 nucleotides align to TRBD1. The ends lost 6 bases at V and 6 bases at J; junction bases unmatched: 4. From germline, CDR1 is MDHEN and CDR2 SYDVKM. This CDR3 has 12 amino acids. CDR3 DNA sequence: TGTGCCAGCAGGCTGCAGGGGGCCGAGCAGTACTTC. Translation: CASRLQGAEQYF.

This rearrangement joins TRBV7-2 to TRBJ2-5; TRBD2 aligns across 13 bases. The CDR3 contains 17 residues. The germline V gene has CDR1 SGHTA and CDR2 FQGNSA. Trimming took 4 bases from V and 1 from J; bases not matched to a gene: 6. The DNA for the CDR3 is TGTGCCAGCAGCTCAGGACTAGCGGGGGCCATCCAAGAGACCCAGTACTTC. It codes for CASSSGLAGAIQETQYF. Combining the CDR3 with reference TRBV7-2 and TRBJ2-5 gives the whole variable domain GAGVSQSPSNKVTEKGKDVELRCDPISGHTALYWYRQSLGQGLEFLIYFQGNSAPDKSGLPSDRFSAERTGGSVSTLTIQRTQQEDSAVYLCASSSGLAGAIQETQYFGPGTRLLVL.

The rearrangement joins TRBV25-1 to TRBJ1-1; D is unclear. CDR1 and CDR2 from the germline V gene are MGHDK and SYGVNS. CDR3 length equals 14 residues. V was clipped by 6 bases and J by 4 bases, with 15 bases between them. The CDR3 DNA follows: TGTGCCAGCAGGAGCAGCGAGAGCTTCACTGAAGCTTTCTTT. Encoded protein: CASRSSESFTEAFF.

This chain uses TRBV29-1 with TRBJ2-1, with D uncertain. There are 12 residues in the CDR3. Germline V lookup: CDR1 SQVTM, CDR2 ANQGSEA. In nucleotides, the CDR3 is TGCAGTGCCCTCGGCTCCTACAATGAGCAGTTCTTC. This sequence encodes CSALGSYNEQFF.

The J gene is TRBJ2-5, the V gene TRBV7-6; D is possibly TRBD1 (5 bases). CDR3 size: 13 residues. The germline CDR1 and CDR2 sequences are SGHVS and FNYEAQ. V lost 1 base and J 7 bases, leaving 10 bases between the germline ends. The CDR3 sequence: CASSLGGTGTQYF. CDR3 in DNA: TGTGCCAGCAGCTTAGGGGGCACGGGGACCCAGTACTTC.

The sample holds one count of this clone. This sequence joins TRBV6-6 and TRBJ1-1; D is unresolved. The germline CDR1 and CDR2 sequences are MNHNY and SVGAGI (reference sequence). The CDR3 covers 14 residues. V gave up 2 bases and J gave up 5 bases, with 12 bases separating them. In DNA, the CDR3 is TGTGCCAGCAGTTACGTTGAGGGAGGTACTGAAGCTTTCTTT. Its protein is CASSYVEGGTEAFF.

The chain links TRBV11-2 to TRBJ2-2; a weak D match, TRBD2 (6 bases). This CDR3 contains 17 residues. Germline CDR1 reads SGHAT; CDR2 reads FQNNGV. Trimming cost V 5 bases and J 0 bases, with 16 bases left between them. The CDR3 DNA reads as TGTGCCAGCAGCCCATCTGGTGGCGGGACGAACACCGGGGAGCTGTTTTTT. Translating gives CASSPSGGGTNTGELFF.

V and J are TRBV6-5 and TRBJ1-2, with D unclear. This CDR3 has 15 residues. V was trimmed by 0 bases and J by 0 bases, leaving 8 bases between them. Germline loops: CDR1 MNHEY, CDR2 SVGAGI. The CDR3 DNA sequence: TGTGCCAGCAGTTACTCGACGGGAGCTAACTATGGCTACACCTTC. This sequence encodes CASSYSTGANYGYTF.

The chain joins TRBV10-3 to TRBJ2-3, with a weak D call TRBD2 (6 bases). Trimming took off 4 bases at V and 1 base at J, with 12 bases between the two ends. The CDR3 contains 15 residues. Germline CDR1 is ENHRY and CDR2 is SYGVKD. Here the CDR3 reads CAISVGGDGTDTQYF. The CDR3 coding sequence is TGTGCCATCAGTGTTGGCGGGGATGGCACAGATACGCAGTATTTT.

V is TRBV5-1 and J is TRBJ2-7; D unclear. This CDR3 is built from 12 residues. Germline-derived CDR1 and CDR2 are SGHRS and YFSETQ. V was trimmed by 0 bases and J by 5 bases, leaving 6 bases between them. The CDR3 DNA sequence: TGCGCCAGCAGCTTGGTCTCTCACGAGCAGTACTTC. It specifies CASSLVSHEQYF.

This chain joins TRBV2 and TRBJ2-6; the D gene could be TRBD1 or TRBD2 (5 bases each). V lost 4 bases, J lost 3 bases, and 22 bases lay in between. The CDR3 sequence is 19 residues long. CDR1 and CDR2 from the germline V gene are SNHLY and FYNNEI. The CDR3 spells CASSGLRGPPGNGANVLTF. For the CDR3, the DNA is TGTGCCAGCAGTGGTTTAAGGGGACCCCCTGGAAATGGGGCCAACGTCCTGACTTTC.

The gene calls are TRBV4-1 and TRBJ1-2; D ambiguous. V dropped 2 bases and J dropped 5 bases, with 21 bases sitting between them. The germline gives CDR1 MGHRA, CDR2 YSYEKL. The CDR3 is 17 amino acids. This CDR3 reads CASSQTGIRGPLYGYTF. For the CDR3, the DNA is TGCGCCAGCAGCCAAACGGGTATTCGGGGTCCCCTTTATGGCTACACCTTC.

V and J are TRBV5-4 and TRBJ2-7; 9 positions match TRBD1. The V gene's germline CDR1 is SGHNT and CDR2 YYREEE (reference sequence). J gave up 2 bases and V 0 bases, and 12 bases lay outside the gene matches. This CDR3 spans 18 amino acids. This CDR3 is CASSLAAPSTGGPYEQYF. Written as DNA, the CDR3 is TGTGCCAGCAGCTTGGCGGCCCCCTCGACAGGGGGGCCCTACGAGCAGTACTTC.

The J gene is TRBJ2-1, the V gene TRBV7-2; TRBD1 or TRBD2 may be the D gene (6 bases each). The V gene lost 5 bases and the J gene lost 4 bases, with 15 bases spanning the gap. Germline V lookup: CDR1 SGHTA, CDR2 FQGNSA. The CDR3 covers 15 residues. For the CDR3, the DNA is TGTGCCAGCAGCCTTCTAGGGGGGCCTTACAATGAGCAGTTCTTC. Amino acids: CASSLLGGPYNEQFF.

This clone was detected only once. This chain connects TRBV27 to TRBJ2-7; a weak D match, TRBD1 (5 bases). There are 12 residues in the CDR3. Trimming cost V 4 bases and J 6 bases, with 10 bases left between them. Germline CDR1 MNHEY, CDR2 SMNVEV (reference sequence). In nucleotides, the CDR3 is TGTGCCAGCAGTTACCTAGGGGCCGAGCAGTACTTC. This sequence encodes CASSYLGAEQYF.

The V and J genes are TRBV19 and TRBJ2-2; no clear D. Germline-derived CDR1 and CDR2 are LNHDA and SQIVND (reference sequence). The ends were cut back, 4 bases at V and 2 bases at J, with 8 bases in the middle. The CDR3 is 14 amino acids. DNA of the CDR3: TGTGCCAGTAGTAAGGAGAAAAACACCGGGGAGCTGTTTTTT. Protein product: CASSKEKNTGELFF.

The chain links TRBV7-2 to TRBJ2-7; weak D call: TRBD2 (5 bases). CDR3 length: 12 residues. Germline lookup yields CDR1 SGHTA and CDR2 FQGNSA. Between the trimmed V and J ends, which lost 8 bases and 4 bases, there was a span of 12 bases. The CDR3 sequence is CASETPGYEQYF. The CDR3 DNA reads TGTGCCAGCGAAACACCGGGGTACGAGCAGTACTTC.

The chain employs TRBV11-2 and TRBJ2-5; 10 bases are shared with TRBD2. V lost 11 bases and J lost 3; bases outside the gene matches: 9. Germline CDR1 and CDR2: SGHAT and FQNNGV. The CDR3 is 14 amino acids. This CDR3 reads CASLDLAGEETQYF. CDR3 DNA: TGTGCCTCGCTAGATCTAGCGGGGGAAGAGACCCAGTACTTC.

The gene calls are TRBV5-1 and TRBJ2-5; 11 positions agree with TRBD2. The CDR3 sequence is 16 residues long. Germline-derived CDR1 and CDR2 are SGHRS and YFSETQ. V trimming: 4 bases; J trimming: 5 bases; junction bases outside the gene matches: 10. CDR3 sequence: CASSVSGGGGFETQYF. CDR3 sequence (DNA): TGCGCCAGCAGCGTTAGCGGGGGGGGAGGTTTCGAGACCCAGTACTTC.

This chain links TRBV5-1 with TRBJ2-1, with TRBD1 as a possible D gene (6 bases). The CDR3 loop spans 15 amino acids. Germline CDR1 reads SGHRS; CDR2 reads YFSETQ. Trimming removed 4 bases from V and 9 bases from J, with 20 bases in between. CDR3 nucleotides: TGCGCCAGCAGCCCACAGCCCGCAGGGGATAGTGAGCAGTTCTTC. This codes for CASSPQPAGDSEQFF.

The genes are TRBV6-6 and TRBJ2-1; TRBD2 matches at 11 bases. With 6 bases clipped from V and 10 bases from J, the junction kept 11 bases outside the gene matches. Germline V lookup: CDR1 MNHNY, CDR2 SVGAGI (reference sequence). The CDR3 length is 15 residues. The CDR3: CASSLAGGPVKEQFF. DNA of the CDR3: TGTGCCAGCAGCTTAGCGGGGGGGCCGGTAAAAGAGCAGTTCTTC.

This clone was found a few times. The rearrangement links TRBV9 to TRBJ1-2, with D possibly TRBD1 on 5 matching bases. This CDR3 region has 15 residues. From germline, CDR1 is SGDLS and CDR2 YYNGEE. Trimming removed 4 bases from V and 6 bases from J, with 19 bases in between. The CDR3 is CASSPGREEAHGYTF. The DNA of the CDR3 is TGTGCCAGCAGCCCTGGCAGGGAAGAAGCGCATGGCTACACCTTC. Full variable domain (outside the CDR3, taken from reference TRBV9 and TRBJ1-2): DSGVTQTPKHLITATGQRVTLRCSPRSGDLSVYWYQQSLDQGLQFLIQYYNGEERAKGNILERFSAQQFPDLHSELNLSSLELGDSALYFCASSPGREEAHGYTFGSGTRLTVV.